The rows below give T cell receptor beta chains drawn from one sample of a study of blood T cell repertoires in COVID-19. TCRdb keeps only in-frame clones here, not all; method: immunoSEQ multiplex PCR. The profile covers about half a million clones, with around 85% appearing a single time and 6.5% to 8.5% taken by the ten largest. Sequencing input: PBMCs or T cells enriched from blood (not recorded which). These receptors originate from a woman aged 60-75 years who had recovered from COVID-19. Both conserved end residues are part of each CDR3. A D gene is named only where the DNA matches it firmly. Expanded clones are given a class, and other clones once, few, many or no size at all.

v_call,cdr3_length,clone_size,d_call,j_call,cdr3_aa,cdr3_nt
TRBV15,14,NA,NA,TRBJ1-5,CATSSTGFLQPQHF,TGTGCCACCAGCAGTACAGGTTTTTTGCAGCCCCAGCATTTT
TRBV6-5,14,NA,TRBD1,TRBJ2-7,CASSYSGTAYEQYF,TGTGCCAGCAGTTACTCGGGGACAGCTTACGAGCAGTACTTC
TRBV12-5,15,NA,TRBD1,TRBJ2-3,CASGLQGAPGDTQYF,TGTGCTAGTGGTCTACAGGGGGCTCCGGGAGATACGCAGTATTTT
TRBV19,16,NA,TRBD1,TRBJ1-1,CASSVGTGGWGTEAFF,TGTGCCAGTAGTGTCGGGACAGGGGGCTGGGGAACTGAAGCTTTCTTT
TRBV2,14,NA,TRBD1,TRBJ1-5,CASSDRQGDQPQHF,TGTGCCAGCAGTGATAGACAGGGGGATCAGCCCCAGCATTTT
TRBV30,16,few,NA,TRBJ1-6,CAWSSTTGPRNSPLHF,TGTGCCTGGTCCTCTACCACAGGGCCGAGGAATTCACCCCTCCACTTT
TRBV7-2,15,NA,TRBD1,TRBJ2-7,CASSLGQGATYEQYF,TGTGCCAGCAGCTTAGGGCAGGGGGCTACCTACGAGCAGTACTTC
TRBV6-5,11,NA,TRBD2,TRBJ2-1,CASSQTSGQFF,TGTGCCAGCAGTCAGACTAGCGGTCAGTTCTTC
TRBV5-1,15,NA,NA,TRBJ2-7,CASSLAGTLSYEQYF,TGCGCCAGCAGCTTGGCTGGGACACTCTCCTACGAGCAGTACTTC
TRBV4-1,15,NA,TRBD1,TRBJ1-2,CASSQGDRANYGYTF,TGCGCCAGCAGCCAAGGGGACAGAGCTAACTATGGCTACACCTTC
TRBV2,15,few,NA,TRBJ2-7,CASSLESLSSYEQYF,TGTGCCAGCAGTTTAGAGTCCTTGAGCTCCTACGAGCAGTACTTC
TRBV12-5,17,once,NA,TRBJ2-1,CASGLATGLRKIHEQFF,TGTGCTAGTGGTTTGGCCACAGGATTACGGAAAATCCATGAGCAGTTCTTC
TRBV7-6,15,NA,TRBD1,TRBJ1-2,CASSLGTGSNYGYTF,TGTGCCAGCAGCTTAGGGACAGGGAGTAACTATGGCTACACCTTC
TRBV6-4,12,NA,NA,TRBJ2-1,CASSDGAASQFF,TGTGCCAGCAGTGACGGGGCGGCGTCTCAGTTCTTC
TRBV19,14,NA,NA,TRBJ1-6,CASSSSVESSPLHF,TGTGCCAGTAGTTCCAGTGTGGAGAGTTCACCCCTCCACTTT
TRBV6-5,15,NA,NA,TRBJ1-1,CASSPGGRANTEAFF,TGTGCCAGCAGTCCGGGCGGGCGGGCCAACACTGAAGCTTTCTTT
TRBV5-6,14,once,NA,TRBJ1-4,CASSLQGTNEKLFF,TGTGCCAGCAGCTTGCAGGGAACTAATGAAAAACTGTTTTTT
TRBV19,15,NA,NA,TRBJ1-3,CASSTAHRAGNTIYF,TGTGCCAGTAGTACCGCCCACAGGGCTGGAAACACCATATATTTT
TRBV18,16,NA,NA,TRBJ1-3,CASSPLQGTSGNTIYF,TGTGCCAGCTCACCACTTCAGGGGACGTCTGGAAACACCATATATTTT
TRBV9,12,NA,NA,TRBJ2-2,CASRGAPGELFF,TGTGCCAGCCGGGGGGCCCCCGGGGAGCTGTTTTTT
TRBV6-5,14,NA,NA,TRBJ1-1,CAIFGGATRAEAFF,TGTGCCATTTTTGGGGGGGCCACACGAGCTGAAGCTTTCTTT
TRBV2,15,NA,NA,TRBJ1-2,CASSDLKTRDYGYTF,TGTGCCAGCAGTGATCTCAAGACTCGGGACTATGGCTACACCTTC
TRBV19,14,NA,TRBD2,TRBJ2-7,CASSRRGGSYEQYF,TGTGCCAGTAGTCGGCGGGGGGGATCCTACGAGCAGTACTTC
TRBV7-2,16,once,TRBD2,TRBJ2-1,CASSLVSGGFYNEQFF,TGTGCCAGCAGCTTAGTTAGCGGGGGGTTCTACAATGAGCAGTTCTTC
TRBV10-2,14,NA,NA,TRBJ2-1,CASSDKSRGNEQFF,TGCGCCAGCAGTGATAAGAGCCGCGGCAATGAGCAGTTCTTC
TRBV24-1,11,NA,NA,TRBJ2-1,CATSVNNEQFF,TGTGCCACCAGTGTCAACAATGAGCAGTTCTTC
TRBV5-1,17,many,NA,TRBJ2-2,CASSLDGGRRLPGELFF,TGCGCCAGCAGCTTGGACGGTGGGAGACGTCTACCCGGGGAGCTGTTTTTT
TRBV5-1,15,NA,NA,TRBJ2-5,CASSFQGRSEETQYF,TGCGCCAGCAGCTTTCAGGGCCGGAGCGAAGAGACCCAGTACTTC
TRBV6-2/TRBV6-3,13,NA,NA,TRBJ1-5,CASSWTSNQPQHF,TGTGCCAGCAGTTGGACTTCCAATCAGCCCCAGCATTTT
TRBV19,16,NA,TRBD1,TRBJ1-2,CASSLPGQPRGYGYTF,TGTGCCAGTAGCCTCCCGGGACAGCCTCGCGGGTATGGCTACACCTTC
TRBV13,16,NA,TRBD1,TRBJ1-6,CASAAVTGQPNSPLHF,TGTGCCAGCGCAGCGGTAACGGGACAGCCTAATTCACCCCTCCACTTT
TRBV18,14,NA,NA,TRBJ1-1,CASSPPGVGFEAFF,TGTGCCAGCTCACCTCCCGGGGTGGGTTTTGAAGCTTTCTTT
TRBV18,14,NA,NA,TRBJ1-1,CASSPNSLNTEAFF,TGTGCCAGCTCACCAAACAGCCTGAACACTGAAGCTTTCTTT
TRBV7-9,16,NA,TRBD2,TRBJ2-2,CASSPGTSSHTGELFF,TGTGCCAGCAGCCCCGGGACTAGCAGTCACACCGGGGAGCTGTTTTTT
TRBV10-2,13,NA,NA,TRBJ1-5,CASSEALNQPQHF,TGCGCCAGCAGTGAGGCACTCAATCAGCCCCAGCATTTT
TRBV25-1,16,NA,NA,TRBJ2-1,CASSERLQGRVNEQFF,TGTGCCAGCAGTGAACGGTTACAGGGTAGGGTCAATGAGCAGTTCTTC
TRBV18,15,NA,TRBD2,TRBJ2-5,CASSPLAGASETQYF,TGTGCCAGCTCACCGCTAGCGGGGGCCTCCGAGACCCAGTACTTC
TRBV10-2,16,NA,TRBD1,TRBJ1-5,CASTAGTDSSNQPQHF,TGCGCCAGCACCGCCGGGACAGACTCTAGCAATCAGCCCCAGCATTTT
TRBV6-2/TRBV6-3,17,few,TRBD1,TRBJ2-6,CASSFRDRGYGANVLTF,TGTGCCAGCAGCTTCCGGGACAGGGGGTATGGGGCCAACGTCCTGACTTTC
TRBV5-1,15,NA,TRBD1,TRBJ1-1,CASSLVAGGYTEAFF,TGCGCCAGCAGCTTGGTAGCAGGGGGGTACACTGAAGCTTTCTTT
TRBV3-1/TRBV3-2,14,NA,TRBD1,TRBJ1-6,CASSQGQGGSPLHF,TGTGCCAGCAGCCAAGGGCAGGGGGGCTCACCCCTCCACTTT
TRBV5-1,15,NA,TRBD1,TRBJ2-3,CASSSGTGDVGTQYF,TGCGCCAGCAGCTCCGGGACAGGGGACGTGGGTACGCAGTATTTT
TRBV7-8,13,NA,NA,TRBJ2-7,CASSPDRLQGQYF,TGTGCCAGCAGCCCAGACCGTCTTCAGGGGCAGTACTTC
TRBV18,13,NA,NA,TRBJ1-1,CASSLALNTEAFF,TGTGCCAGCTCACTAGCCTTGAACACTGAAGCTTTCTTT
TRBV6-5,14,NA,TRBD1,TRBJ1-6,CASSWGDSNSPLHF,TGTGCCAGCAGTTGGGGGGACAGTAATTCACCCCTCCACTTT
TRBV30,12,NA,NA,TRBJ1-5,CAWGQRNQPQHF,TGTGCCTGGGGACAGAGAAATCAGCCCCAGCATTTT
TRBV4-2,16,NA,TRBD1,TRBJ1-6,CASSQDPGQPNSPLHF,TGTGCCAGCAGCCAAGATCCGGGACAGCCTAATTCACCCCTCCACTTT
TRBV19,12,NA,TRBD1,TRBJ1-2,CASSPRTGGYTF,TGTGCCAGTAGTCCCAGGACAGGGGGCTACACCTTC
TRBV5-5,14,NA,NA,TRBJ2-5,CASSLSANQETQYF,TGTGCCAGCAGCTTGAGCGCAAACCAAGAGACCCAGTACTTC
TRBV19,14,NA,NA,TRBJ1-1,CASSIGQANTEAFF,TGTGCCAGTAGTATTGGCCAGGCGAACACTGAAGCTTTCTTT
TRBV5-1,14,NA,NA,TRBJ2-6,CASSFTGNPNVLTF,TGCGCCAGCAGCTTTACAGGGAACCCCAACGTCCTGACTTTC
TRBV4-1,21,NA,TRBD1,TRBJ1-3,CASSRPIMGQGSINSGNTIYF,TGCGCCAGCAGCCGACCGATTATGGGACAGGGCTCGATAAACTCTGGAAACACCATATATTTT
TRBV3-1/TRBV3-2,14,NA,NA,TRBJ2-1,CASSQRARANEQFF,TGTGCCAGCAGCCAACGGGCGCGGGCCAATGAGCAGTTCTTC
TRBV6-6,12,NA,NA,TRBJ1-1,CASRRLYTEAFF,TGTGCCAGCAGGCGGCTCTACACTGAAGCTTTCTTT
TRBV18,13,once,NA,TRBJ1-1,CASSGGMNTEAFF,TGTGCCAGCTCGGGGGGGATGAACACTGAAGCTTTCTTT
TRBV13,19,NA,TRBD1,TRBJ2-2,CASSQGVQGLIGLTGELFF,TGTGCCAGCAGCCAGGGGGTACAGGGTCTAATAGGTTTGACCGGGGAGCTGTTTTTT
TRBV7-6,14,NA,TRBD1,TRBJ2-5,CASSLATGQETQYF,TGTGCCAGCAGCTTAGCGACAGGGCAAGAGACCCAGTACTTC